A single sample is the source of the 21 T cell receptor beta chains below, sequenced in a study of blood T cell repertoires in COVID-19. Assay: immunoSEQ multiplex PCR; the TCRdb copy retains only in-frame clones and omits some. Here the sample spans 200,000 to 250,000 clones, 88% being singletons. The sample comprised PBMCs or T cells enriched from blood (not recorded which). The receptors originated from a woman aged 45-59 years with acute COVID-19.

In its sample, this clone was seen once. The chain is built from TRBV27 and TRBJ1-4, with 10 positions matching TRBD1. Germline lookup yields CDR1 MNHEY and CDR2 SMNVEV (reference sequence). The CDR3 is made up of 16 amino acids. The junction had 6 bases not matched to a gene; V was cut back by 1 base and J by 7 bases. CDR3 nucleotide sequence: TGTGCCAGCAGTTTATACCCCGGGACAGGGGTTGAAAAACTGTTTTTT. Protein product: CASSLYPGTGVEKLFF.

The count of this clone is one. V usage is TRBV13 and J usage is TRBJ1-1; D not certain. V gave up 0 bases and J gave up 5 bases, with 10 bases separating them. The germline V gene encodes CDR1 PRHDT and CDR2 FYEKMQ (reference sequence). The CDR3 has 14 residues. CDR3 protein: CASSLGREGTEAFF. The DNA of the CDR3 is TGTGCCAGCAGCTTAGGGAGGGAGGGTACTGAAGCTTTCTTT.

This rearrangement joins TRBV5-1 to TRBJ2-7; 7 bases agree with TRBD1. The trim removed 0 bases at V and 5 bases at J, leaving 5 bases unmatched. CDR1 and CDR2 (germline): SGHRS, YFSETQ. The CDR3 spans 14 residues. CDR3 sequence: CASSLDPTGNEQYF. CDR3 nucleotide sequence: TGCGCCAGCAGCTTGGATCCGACAGGGAACGAGCAGTACTTC.

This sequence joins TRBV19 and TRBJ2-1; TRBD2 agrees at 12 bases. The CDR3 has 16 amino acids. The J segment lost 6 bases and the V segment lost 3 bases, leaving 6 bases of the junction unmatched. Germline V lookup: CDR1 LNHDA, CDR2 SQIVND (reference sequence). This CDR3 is CASSIASGRAVNEQFF. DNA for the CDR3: TGTGCCAGTAGTATCGCTAGCGGGAGGGCGGTCAATGAGCAGTTCTTC. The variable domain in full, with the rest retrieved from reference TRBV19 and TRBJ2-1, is DGGITQSPKYLFRKEGQNVTLSCEQNLNHDAMYWYRQDPGQGLRLIYYSQIVNDFQKGDIAEGYSVSREKKESFPLTVTSAQKNPTAFYLCASSIASGRAVNEQFFGPGTRLTVL.

Here the CDR3 DNA reads TGTGCCAGCAGCCCCCTCGGCGGCGGGAAAGACGAGCAGTACTTC. It specifies CASSPLGGGKDEQYF. V and J are TRBV14 and TRBJ2-7, with D perhaps matching TRBD2 (6 bases). Per germline, CDR1 SGHDN and CDR2 FVKESK. The CDR3 spans 15 residues. V was trimmed by 4 bases and J by 5 bases, leaving 18 bases between them. The variable domain in full, completed from reference TRBV14 and TRBJ2-7, reads EAGVTQFPSHSVIEKGQTVTLRCDPISGHDNLYWYRRVMGKEIKFLLHFVKESKQDESGMPNNRFLAERTGGTYSTLKVQPAELEDSGVYFCASSPLGGGKDEQYFGPGTRLTVT.

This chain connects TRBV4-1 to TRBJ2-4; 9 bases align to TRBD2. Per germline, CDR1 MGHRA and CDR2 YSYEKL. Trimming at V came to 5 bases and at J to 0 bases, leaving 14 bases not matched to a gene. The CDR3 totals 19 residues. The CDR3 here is CASSAPSGTLPLAKNIQYF. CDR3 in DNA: TGCGCCAGCAGCGCTCCTAGCGGGACGCTCCCTTTAGCCAAAAACATTCAGTACTTC.

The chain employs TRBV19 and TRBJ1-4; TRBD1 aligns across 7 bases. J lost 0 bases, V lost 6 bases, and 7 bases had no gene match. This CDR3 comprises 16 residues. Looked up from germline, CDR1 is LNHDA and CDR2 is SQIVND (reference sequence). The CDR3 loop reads CASSLRQGATNEKLFF. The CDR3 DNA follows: TGTGCCAGTAGCCTTAGACAGGGAGCAACTAATGAAAAACTGTTTTTT.

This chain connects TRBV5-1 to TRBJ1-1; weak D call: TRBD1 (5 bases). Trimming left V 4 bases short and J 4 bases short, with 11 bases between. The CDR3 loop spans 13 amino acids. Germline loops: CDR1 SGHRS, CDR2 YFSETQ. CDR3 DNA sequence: TGCGCCAGCAGCCGGCGGGGCGGCACTGAAGCTTTCTTT. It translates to CASSRRGGTEAFF. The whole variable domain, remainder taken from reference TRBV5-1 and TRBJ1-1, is KAGVTQTPRYLIKTRGQQVTLSCSPISGHRSVSWYQQTPGQGLQFLFEYFSETQRNKGNFPGRFSGRQFSNSRSEMNVSTLELGDSALYLCASSRRGGTEAFFGQGTRLTVV.

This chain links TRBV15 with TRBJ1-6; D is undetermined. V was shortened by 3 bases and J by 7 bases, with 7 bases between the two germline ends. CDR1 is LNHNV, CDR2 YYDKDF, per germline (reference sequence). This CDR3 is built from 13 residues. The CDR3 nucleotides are TGTGCCACCAGCAGTGAGTGGAATTCACCCCTCCACTTT. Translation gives CATSSEWNSPLHF.

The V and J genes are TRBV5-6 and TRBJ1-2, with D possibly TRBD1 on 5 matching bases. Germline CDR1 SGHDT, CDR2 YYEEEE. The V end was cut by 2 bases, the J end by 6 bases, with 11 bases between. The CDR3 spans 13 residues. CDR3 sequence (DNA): TGTGCCAGCAGCTTACACAGGAAGAATGGCTACACCTTC. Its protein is CASSLHRKNGYTF.

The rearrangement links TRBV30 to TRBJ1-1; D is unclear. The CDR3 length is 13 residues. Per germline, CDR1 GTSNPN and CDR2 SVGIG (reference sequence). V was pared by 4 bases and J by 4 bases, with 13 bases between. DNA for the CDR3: TGTGCCTGGATCCGACCTGCGGGCACTGAAGCTTTCTTT. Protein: CAWIRPAGTEAFF.

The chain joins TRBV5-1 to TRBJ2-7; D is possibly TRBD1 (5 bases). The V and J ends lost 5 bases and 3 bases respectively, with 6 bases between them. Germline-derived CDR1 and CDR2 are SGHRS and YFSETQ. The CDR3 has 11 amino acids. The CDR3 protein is CASRDNYEQYF. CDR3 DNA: TGCGCCAGCAGGGACAACTACGAGCAGTACTTC.

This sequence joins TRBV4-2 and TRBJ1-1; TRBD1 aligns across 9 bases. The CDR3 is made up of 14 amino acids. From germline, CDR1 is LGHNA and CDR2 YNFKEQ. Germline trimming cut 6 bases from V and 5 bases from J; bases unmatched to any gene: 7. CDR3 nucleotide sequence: TGTGCCAGCAGAGGCCGACAGGGGGGAACTGAAGCTTTCTTT. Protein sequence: CASRGRQGGTEAFF.

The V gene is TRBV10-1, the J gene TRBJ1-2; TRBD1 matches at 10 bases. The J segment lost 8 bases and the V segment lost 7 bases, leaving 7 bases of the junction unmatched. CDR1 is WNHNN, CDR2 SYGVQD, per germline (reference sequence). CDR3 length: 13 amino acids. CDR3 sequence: CASTWTGGKGYTF. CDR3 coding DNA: TGCGCCAGCACATGGACAGGGGGTAAAGGCTACACCTTC.

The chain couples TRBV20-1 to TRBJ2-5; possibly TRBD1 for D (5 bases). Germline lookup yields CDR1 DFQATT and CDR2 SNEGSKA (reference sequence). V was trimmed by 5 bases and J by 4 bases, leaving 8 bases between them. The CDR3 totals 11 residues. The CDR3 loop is CSARQRETQYF. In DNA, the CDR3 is TGCAGTGCTCGACAGCGAGAGACCCAGTACTTC.

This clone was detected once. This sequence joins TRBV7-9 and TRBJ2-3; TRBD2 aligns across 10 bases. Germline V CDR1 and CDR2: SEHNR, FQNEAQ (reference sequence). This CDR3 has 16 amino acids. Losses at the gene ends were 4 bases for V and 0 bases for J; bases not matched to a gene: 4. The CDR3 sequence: CASSSGTSVSTDTQYF. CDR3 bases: TGTGCCAGCAGCTCGGGGACTAGCGTGAGCACAGATACGCAGTATTTT.

This CDR3 reads CASSLGQGLNTEAFF. The CDR3 DNA is TGTGCCAGTAGTTTGGGACAGGGTTTGAACACTGAAGCTTTCTTT. V and J are TRBV19 and TRBJ1-1; 9 bases are shared with TRBD1. In germline, CDR1 is LNHDA, CDR2 SQIVND (reference sequence). Trimming at V came to 5 bases and at J to 0 bases, leaving 4 bases not matched to a gene. The CDR3 is 15 residues long.

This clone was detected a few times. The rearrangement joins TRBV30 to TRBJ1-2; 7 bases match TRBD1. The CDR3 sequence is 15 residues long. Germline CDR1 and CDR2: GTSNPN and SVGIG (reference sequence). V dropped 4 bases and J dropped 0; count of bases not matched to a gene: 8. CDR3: CAWTARGVANYGYTF. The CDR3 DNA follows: TGTGCCTGGACCGCCAGGGGGGTCGCTAACTATGGCTACACCTTC. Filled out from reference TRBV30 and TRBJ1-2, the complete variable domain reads SQTIHQWPATLVQPVGSPLSLECTVEGTSNPNLYWYRQAAGRGLQLLFYSVGIGQISSEVPQNLSASRPQDRQFILSSKKLLLSDSGFYLCAWTARGVANYGYTFGSGTRLTVV.

The CDR3 DNA sequence: TGTGCCAGTAGTATTTCTAGCGGGAGGGCAGATACGCAGTATTTT. Its protein is CASSISSGRADTQYF. The chain is built from TRBV19 and TRBJ2-3, with TRBD2 matching 12 bases. Unmatched junction bases numbered 2, after V lost 3 bases and J lost 4 bases. The CDR3 extends over 15 amino acids. CDR1 and CDR2 (germline): LNHDA, SQIVND (reference sequence).

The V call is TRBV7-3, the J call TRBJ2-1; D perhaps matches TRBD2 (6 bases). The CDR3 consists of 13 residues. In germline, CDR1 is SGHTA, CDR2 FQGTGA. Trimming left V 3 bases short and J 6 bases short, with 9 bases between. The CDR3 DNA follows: TGTGCCAGCAGCTTCGGGGGTAGCAATGAGCAGTTCTTC. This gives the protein CASSFGGSNEQFF.

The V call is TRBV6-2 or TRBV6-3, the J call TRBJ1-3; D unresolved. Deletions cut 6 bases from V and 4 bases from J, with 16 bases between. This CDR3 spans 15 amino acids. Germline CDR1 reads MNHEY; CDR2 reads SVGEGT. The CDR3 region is CASSSGLLGGNTIYF. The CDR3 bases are TGTGCCAGCAGCTCCGGACTTCTTGGGGGAAACACCATATATTTT.